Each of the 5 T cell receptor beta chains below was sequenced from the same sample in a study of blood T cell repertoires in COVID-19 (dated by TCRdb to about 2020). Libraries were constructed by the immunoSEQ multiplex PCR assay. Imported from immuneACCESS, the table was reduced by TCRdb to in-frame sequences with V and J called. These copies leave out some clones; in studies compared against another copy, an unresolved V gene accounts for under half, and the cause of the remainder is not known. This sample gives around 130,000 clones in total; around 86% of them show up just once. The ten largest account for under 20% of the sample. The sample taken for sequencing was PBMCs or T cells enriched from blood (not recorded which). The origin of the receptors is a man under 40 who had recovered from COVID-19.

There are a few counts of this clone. The CDR3 region is CASNLAGREKLFF. The CDR3 DNA is TGTGCCAGCAACCTCGCAGGGAGGGAAAAACTGTTTTTT. The genes are TRBV12-3 or TRBV12-4 and TRBJ1-4; weak D call: TRBD1 (5 bases). The CDR3 length is 13 residues. The V and J ends lost 7 bases and 8 bases respectively, with 14 bases between them.

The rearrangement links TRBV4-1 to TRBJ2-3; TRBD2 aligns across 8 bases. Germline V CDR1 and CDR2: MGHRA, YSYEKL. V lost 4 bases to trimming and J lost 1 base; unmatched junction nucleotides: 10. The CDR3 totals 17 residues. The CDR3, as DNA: TGCGCCAGCAGCCTACTTATGGGGCGGGGGGGCACAGATACGCAGTATTTT. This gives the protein CASSLLMGRGGTDTQYF.

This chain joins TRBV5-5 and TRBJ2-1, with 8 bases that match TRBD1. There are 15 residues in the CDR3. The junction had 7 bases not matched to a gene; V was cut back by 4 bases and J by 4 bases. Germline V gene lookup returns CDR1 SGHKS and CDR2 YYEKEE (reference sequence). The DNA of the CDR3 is TGTGCCAGCAGCCGGACAGGGCAGGGGTACAATGAGCAGTTCTTC. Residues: CASSRTGQGYNEQFF. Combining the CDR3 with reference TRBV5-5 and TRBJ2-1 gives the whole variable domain DAGVTQSPTHLIKTRGQQVTLRCSPISGHKSVSWYQQVLGQGPQFIFQYYEKEERGRGNFPDRFSARQFPNYSSELNVNALLLGDSALYLCASSRTGQGYNEQFFGPGTRLTVL.

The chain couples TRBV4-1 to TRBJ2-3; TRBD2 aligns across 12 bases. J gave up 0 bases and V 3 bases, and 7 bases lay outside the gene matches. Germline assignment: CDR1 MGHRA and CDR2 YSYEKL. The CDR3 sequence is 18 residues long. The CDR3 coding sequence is TGCGCCAGCAGCCACCTATCCGGGACTAGCGGGAGCACAGATACGCAGTATTTT. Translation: CASSHLSGTSGSTDTQYF.

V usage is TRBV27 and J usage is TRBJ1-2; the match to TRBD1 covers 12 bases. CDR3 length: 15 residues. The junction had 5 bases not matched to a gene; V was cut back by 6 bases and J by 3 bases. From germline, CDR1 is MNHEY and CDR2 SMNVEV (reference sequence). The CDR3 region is CASSRGTGGDYGYTF. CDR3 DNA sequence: TGTGCCAGCAGCCGCGGGACAGGGGGCGACTATGGCTACACCTTC.